This note documents a single T cell receptor beta chain sequence. The antigen is not known. This entry is derived from a study of cytomegalovirus exposure and HLA in healthy donors. Study observations and caveats: A subsequent analysis found that TCR clusters from the first cohort also tended to co-occur in the approximately 110 validation repertoires, with approximately 95% of cluster scores above 0. Reported performance of the classifier showed diagnosis of cytomegalovirus status with high specificity and sensitivity. The majority of TCR sequences were rare, yet some public TCRs appeared in many donors.

The table came from immunoSEQ multiplex PCR; TCRdb's copy has only in-frame clones and leaves some out. Of some 250,000 clones detected, 90% appear once; the ten largest clones hold just over 3%. Germline CDR1 and CDR2: SGHVS and FQNEAQ. Trimming took off 4 bases at V and 8 bases at J, with 15 bases between the two ends. The CDR3 sequence is 14 residues long. The receptor's source is a woman in her 30s in good health and CMV-seronegative. The chain uses TRBV7-8 and TRBJ2-4, with D possibly being TRBD1 or TRBD2 (5 bases each). Source material: PBMCs. The CDR3 loop reads CASSWDQRRDIQYF. The CDR3 region has the DNA TGTGCCAGCAGCTGGGACCAGAGAAGGGACATTCAGTACTTC. Complete variable domain (other parts from reference TRBV7-8 and TRBJ2-4): GAGVSQSPRYKVAKRGQDVALRCDPISGHVSLFWYQQALGQGPEFLTYFQNEAQLDKSGLPSDRFFAERPEGSVSTLKIQRTQQEDSAVYLCASSWDQRRDIQYFGAGTRLSVL.